This T cell receptor beta chain was identified during a study of blood T cell repertoires in COVID-19 (dated by TCRdb to 2018 to 2021). In the study overall: Recovered participants in ImmuneRACE Cohort 3 were defined by two consecutive negative NP/OP PCR tests, clearance by a healthcare professional, or resolution of symptoms. Samples covering the acute and convalescent phases of COVID-19 were provided by collaborators in the United States, Italy and Spain. The material from the prospective study consisted of cDNA or gDNA derived from T cells, B-cell-depleted T cells, or PBMCs. Subjects who had been exposed to COVID-19, were actively infected with it, or had recovered from it provided the deeply sampled blood TCRbeta repertoires that made up the dataset. A freely available public database, intended as a resource for researchers studying the immune response to SARS-CoV-2, is where the repertoires were released. Samples came from the ongoing ImmuneRACE study (first 160 participants) plus 1,254 subjects from 6 global collaborators. A de-identified subject ID, COVID-19 status, age in years and sex were almost always included in the sample metadata. Where HLA class I and class II types were available, the types were taken from metadata supplied by the sample provider, not from assay-based typing.

Study-wide conclusions, independent of this receptor: The amount of clinical and demographic metadata varied by source and participant and was provided uncurated.

Trimming takes 5 bases off V and 2 bases off J; junction bases not matched to a gene: 5. From its cysteine to its phenylalanine, the CDR3 spans 16 amino acids. Solely the CDR3 DNA is kept, with 48 bases framed from the first base. The CDR1 and CDR2 encoded by the germline V gene are SGHTA and FQGNSA. Participants in the prospective study were aged roughly 18 to 89 years, lived in about two dozen United States geographic areas, and enrolled through a virtual design. In the prospective study, cohorts were assigned on the basis of participant-reported clinical history obtained from a screening survey and a study questionnaire. Each participant in the prospective study had whole blood, serum and a nasopharyngeal or oropharyngeal swab collected by mobile phlebotomists. Prospective study participants could optionally give additional blood draws and questionnaires over a 2-month period. Before DNA extraction, prospective study blood samples were shipped either frozen or at room temperature.

As for this clone: Its binding antigen is unknown. It has no much larger one-base neighbor in the sample; base qualities were not kept.

The immunoSEQ Assay, a bias-controlled multiplex PCR, was used to amplify TCRbeta CDR3 regions from genomic DNA. In the original analysis: Nucleated cell counts per sample were estimated from amplification of reference gene primers within the assay. To quantify the absolute abundance of each unique TCRbeta CDR3 rearrangement, sequence reads were collapsed and filtered. Productive Simpson clonality was computed per sample as the square root of Simpson's diversity index over productive rearrangements. In TCRdb, the immuneACCESS table is reduced to in-frame sequences with V and J assigned. These tables do not hold every clone; where another copy was compared, an unresolved V gene accounts for under half, and the others remain unexplained. V and J calls plus clone size are reproduced from that table; the DNA served to infer D and trimming. The sample table contains a few hundred thousand clones; only one count was recorded for around nine tenths of them. The top ten constitute over 2% of the sample.

The sequenced sample was PBMCs or T cells enriched from blood (not recorded which). This TCR was recovered from a woman aged 55-70 years in a cohort exposed to, infected with or recovered from COVID-19 (not recorded which). The sequence joins TRBV7-2 to TRBJ2-2; the junction holds 10 bases that match TRBD2. The CDR3 loop reads CASSPSGRINTGELFF. The nucleotide sequence reads as follows: TGTGCCAGCAGCCCTAGCGGGAGAATTAACACCGGGGAGCTGTTTTTT.